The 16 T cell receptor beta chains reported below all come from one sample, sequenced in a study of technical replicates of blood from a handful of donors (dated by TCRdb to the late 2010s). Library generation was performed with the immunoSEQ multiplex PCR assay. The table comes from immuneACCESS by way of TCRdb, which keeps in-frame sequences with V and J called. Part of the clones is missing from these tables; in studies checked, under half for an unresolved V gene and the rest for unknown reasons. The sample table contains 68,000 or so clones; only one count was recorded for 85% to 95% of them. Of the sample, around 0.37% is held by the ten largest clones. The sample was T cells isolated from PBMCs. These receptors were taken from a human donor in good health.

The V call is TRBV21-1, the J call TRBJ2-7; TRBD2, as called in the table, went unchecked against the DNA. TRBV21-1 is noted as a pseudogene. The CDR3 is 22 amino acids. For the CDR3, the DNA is TGTGCCAGCAGCCCTCACCGGTTACGTAGGACTAGCGGGAGTAGTGTCCGGTGCGAGCAGTACTTC. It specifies CASSPHRLRRTSGSSVRCEQYF.

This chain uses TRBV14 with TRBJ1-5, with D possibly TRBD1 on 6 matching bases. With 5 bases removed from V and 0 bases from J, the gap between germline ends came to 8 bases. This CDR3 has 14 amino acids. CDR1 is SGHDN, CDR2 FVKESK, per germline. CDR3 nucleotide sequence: TGTGCCAGCAGCAGGGGGTATAGCAATCAGCCCCAGCATTTT. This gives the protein CASSRGYSNQPQHF.

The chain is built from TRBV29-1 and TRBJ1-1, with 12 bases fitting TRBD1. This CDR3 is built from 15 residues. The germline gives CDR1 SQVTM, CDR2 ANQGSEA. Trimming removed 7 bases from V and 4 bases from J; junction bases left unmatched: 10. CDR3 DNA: TGCAGCGCGGGACAGGGGGCCATAGTGGGCACTGAAGCTTTCTTT. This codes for CSAGQGAIVGTEAFF.

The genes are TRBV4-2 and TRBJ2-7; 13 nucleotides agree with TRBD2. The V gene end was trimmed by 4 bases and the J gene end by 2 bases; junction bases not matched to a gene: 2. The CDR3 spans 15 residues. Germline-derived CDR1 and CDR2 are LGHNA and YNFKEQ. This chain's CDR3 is CASSRGTSGTYEQYF. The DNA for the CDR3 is TGTGCCAGCAGCCGGGGGACTAGCGGGACCTACGAGCAGTACTTC.

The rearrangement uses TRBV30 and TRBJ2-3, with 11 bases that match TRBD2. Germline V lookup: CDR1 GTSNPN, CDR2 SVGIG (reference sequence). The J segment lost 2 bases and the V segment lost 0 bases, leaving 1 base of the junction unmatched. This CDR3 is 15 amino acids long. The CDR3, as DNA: TGTGCCTGGAGTGTACTAGCGGGGGTCACAGATACGCAGTATTTT. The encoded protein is CAWSVLAGVTDTQYF.

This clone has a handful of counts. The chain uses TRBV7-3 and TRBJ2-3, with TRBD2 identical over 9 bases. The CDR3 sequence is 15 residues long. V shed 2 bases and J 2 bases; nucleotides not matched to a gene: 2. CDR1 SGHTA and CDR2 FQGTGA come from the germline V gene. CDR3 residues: CASSLGLANTDTQYF. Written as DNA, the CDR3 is TGTGCCAGCAGCTTAGGACTAGCGAACACAGATACGCAGTATTTT.

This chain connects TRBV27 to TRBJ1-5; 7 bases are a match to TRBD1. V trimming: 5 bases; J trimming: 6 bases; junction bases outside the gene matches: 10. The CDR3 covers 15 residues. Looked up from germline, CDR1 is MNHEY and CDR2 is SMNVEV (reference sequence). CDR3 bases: TGTGCCAGCAGTGGTGAGACAGGGAGAGGTCAGCCCCAGCATTTT. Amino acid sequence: CASSGETGRGQPQHF.

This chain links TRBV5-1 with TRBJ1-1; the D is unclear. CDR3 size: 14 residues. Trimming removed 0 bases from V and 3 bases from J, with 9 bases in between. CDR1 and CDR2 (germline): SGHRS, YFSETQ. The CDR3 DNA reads TGCGCCAGCAGCTTGGCCCGGGAAGACACTGAAGCTTTCTTT. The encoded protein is CASSLAREDTEAFF.

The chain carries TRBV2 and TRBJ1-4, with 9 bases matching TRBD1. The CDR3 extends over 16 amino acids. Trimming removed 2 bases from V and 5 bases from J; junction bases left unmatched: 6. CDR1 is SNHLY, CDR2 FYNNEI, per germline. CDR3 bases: TGTGCCAGCAGTGAATTCTCGGGACAGGGAAATGAAAAACTGTTTTTT. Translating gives CASSEFSGQGNEKLFF.

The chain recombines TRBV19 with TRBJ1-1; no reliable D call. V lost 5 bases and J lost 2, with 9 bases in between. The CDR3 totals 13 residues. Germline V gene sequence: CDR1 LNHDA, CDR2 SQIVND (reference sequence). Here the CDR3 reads CASSVSGNTEAFF. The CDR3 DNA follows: TGTGCCAGTAGTGTCTCAGGAAACACTGAAGCTTTCTTT.

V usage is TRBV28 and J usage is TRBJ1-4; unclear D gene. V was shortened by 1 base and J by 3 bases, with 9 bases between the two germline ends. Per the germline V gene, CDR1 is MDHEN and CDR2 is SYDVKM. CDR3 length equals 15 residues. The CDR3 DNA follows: TGTGCCAGCAGTTTATTAGCTGCTTCTAATGAAAAACTGTTTTTT. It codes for CASSLLAASNEKLFF.

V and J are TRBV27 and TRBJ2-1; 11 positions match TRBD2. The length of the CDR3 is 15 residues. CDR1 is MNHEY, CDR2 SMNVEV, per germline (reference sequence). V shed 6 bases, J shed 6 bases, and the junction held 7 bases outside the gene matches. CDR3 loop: CASRVLAGVSNEQFF. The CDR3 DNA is TGTGCCAGCAGAGTACTAGCGGGAGTCTCCAATGAGCAGTTCTTC.

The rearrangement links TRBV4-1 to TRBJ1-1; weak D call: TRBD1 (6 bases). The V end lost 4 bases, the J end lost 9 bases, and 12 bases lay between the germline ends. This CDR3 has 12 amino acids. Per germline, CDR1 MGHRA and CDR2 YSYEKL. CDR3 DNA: TGCGCCAGCAGCCCAGGAGGACAGCAAGCTTTCTTT. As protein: CASSPGGQQAFF.

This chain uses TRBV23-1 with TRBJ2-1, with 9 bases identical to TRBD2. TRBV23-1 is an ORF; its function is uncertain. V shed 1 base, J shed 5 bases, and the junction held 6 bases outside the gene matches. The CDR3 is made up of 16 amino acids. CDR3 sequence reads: CASSQYISGRNNEQFF. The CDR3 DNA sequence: TGCGCCAGCAGTCAATATATCAGCGGGAGGAACAATGAGCAGTTCTTC.

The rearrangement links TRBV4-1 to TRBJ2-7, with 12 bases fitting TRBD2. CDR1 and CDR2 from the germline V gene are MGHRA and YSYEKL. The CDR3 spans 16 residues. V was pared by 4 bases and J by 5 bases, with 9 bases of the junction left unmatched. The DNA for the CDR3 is TGCGCCAGCAGCCTCAGACTAGCGGGAGACCCCAACGAGCAGTACTTC. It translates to CASSLRLAGDPNEQYF.

The DNA for the CDR3 is TGTGCCAGCAGCGCCCAGTCTAGCGGGGAGGATACGCAGTATTTT. It is translated as CASSAQSSGEDTQYF. The chain links TRBV9 to TRBJ2-3, with TRBD2 matching 9 bases. The germline gives CDR1 SGDLS, CDR2 YYNGEE. V shed 3 bases and J 6 bases; nucleotides not matched to a gene: 8. The CDR3 extends over 15 amino acids.